A selection of T cell receptor beta chains follows, all from one sample in a study of blood T cell repertoires in COVID-19. Some clones are missing from TCRdb's copy, which holds only in-frame ones; the method was immunoSEQ multiplex PCR. The table has about 35,000 clones, approximately 72% seen once; the top ten hold 30% to 40%. Sequenced material: peripheral blood. The source is a man aged 80 or over with acute or convalescent COVID-19. Both conserved end residues are part of each CDR3. D genes are given only for firm matches. Expanded clones get a size class; other rows say once, few or many, or leave the size out.

d_call,clone_size,j_call,v_call,cdr3_aa,cdr3_nt
TRBD2,NA,TRBJ2-7,TRBV7-2,CASSFSSGTSSYEQYF,TGTGCCAGCAGCTTTTCGTCCGGGACTAGCTCCTACGAGCAGTACTTC
NA,few,TRBJ2-5,TRBV19,CASRHRVGETQYF,TGTGCCAGTAGACACAGGGTCGGGGAGACCCAGTACTTC
TRBD1,few,TRBJ2-3,TRBV6-5,CASSYQRTGADTQYF,TGTGCCAGCAGTTACCAGAGGACAGGGGCAGATACGCAGTATTTT
NA,NA,TRBJ2-7,TRBV10-3,CAIRGGLDYEQYF,TGTGCCATCAGGGGGGGACTTGACTACGAGCAGTACTTC
NA,once,TRBJ2-7,TRBV5-1,CASSFELGYEQYF,TGCGCCAGCAGCTTCGAACTAGGCTACGAGCAGTACTTC
NA,NA,TRBJ2-4,TRBV11-2,CASSLLGGSRNIQYF,TGTGCCAGCAGCCTTCTGGGGGGATCAAGGAACATTCAGTACTTC
NA,NA,TRBJ2-5,TRBV14,CASSQEATQYF,TGTGCCAGCAGCCAAGAGGCGACCCAGTACTTC
TRBD2,NA,TRBJ2-3,TRBV7-3,CASGPGTSGGTDTQYF,TGTGCCAGCGGGCCAGGGACTAGCGGGGGGACAGATACGCAGTATTTT
NA,NA,TRBJ1-4,TRBV29-1,CSVRLAANEKLFF,TGCAGCGTAAGGCTGGCGGCTAATGAAAAACTGTTTTTT
TRBD1,NA,TRBJ1-6,TRBV5-6,CASSPDRAYNSPLHF,TGTGCCAGCAGCCCCGACAGGGCTTATAATTCACCCCTCCACTTT
NA,few,TRBJ2-3,TRBV5-1,CASSLVAGKGDTQYF,TGCGCCAGCAGCTTGGTTGCGGGGAAAGGAGATACGCAGTATTTT
NA,NA,TRBJ1-1,TRBV5-1,CASSSTGNTEAFF,TGCGCCAGCAGCTCGACGGGAAACACTGAAGCTTTCTTT
TRBD1,NA,TRBJ2-3,TRBV5-6,CASSVSRSGTGRYTQYF,TGTGCCAGCAGCGTGTCCCGTTCGGGGACAGGGCGATATACGCAGTATTTT
NA,few,TRBJ1-2,TRBV5-8,CASSLGNRAYGYTF,TGTGCCAGCAGCTTGGGAAACAGGGCCTATGGCTACACCTTC
NA,NA,TRBJ1-2,TRBV20-1,CSASSGGNYGYTF,TGCAGTGCTAGTTCCGGCGGAAACTATGGCTACACCTTC
TRBD1,NA,TRBJ1-2,TRBV2,CASSPTTGYNYGYTF,TGTGCCAGCAGCCCAACGACAGGGTATAACTATGGCTACACCTTC
NA,NA,TRBJ1-1,TRBV12-3/TRBV12-4,CASSFSMNTEAFF,TGTGCCAGCAGCTTTAGTATGAACACTGAAGCTTTCTTT
TRBD1,NA,TRBJ1-1,TRBV7-9,CASSPTGAKAFF,TGTGCCAGCAGCCCGACAGGGGCTAAAGCTTTCTTT
NA,few,TRBJ2-1,TRBV7-9,CASSPLGRPGNEQFF,TGTGCCAGCAGCCCTCTTGGGCGCCCCGGCAATGAGCAGTTCTTC
TRBD1,few,TRBJ2-7,TRBV7-9,CASRPTGGEQYF,TGTGCCAGCAGACCTACAGGGGGCGAGCAGTACTTC
TRBD2,NA,TRBJ2-5,TRBV7-9,CASSRLAEETQYF,TGTGCCAGCAGCCGACTAGCCGAAGAGACCCAGTACTTC
NA,NA,TRBJ2-5,TRBV29-1,CSVGYGRETQYF,TGCAGCGTTGGTTACGGTCGAGAGACCCAGTACTTC
TRBD1,NA,TRBJ1-2,TRBV9,CASSVGHRGNYGYTF,TGTGCCAGCAGCGTAGGTCACAGGGGAAACTATGGCTACACCTTC
TRBD1,few,TRBJ1-2,TRBV9,CASSDRGWDGYTF,TGTGCCAGCAGCGACAGGGGGTGGGATGGCTACACCTTC
TRBD1,NA,TRBJ1-4,TRBV6-6,CATRGGATNEKLFF,TGTGCCACCAGGGGGGGGGCAACTAATGAAAAACTGTTTTTT